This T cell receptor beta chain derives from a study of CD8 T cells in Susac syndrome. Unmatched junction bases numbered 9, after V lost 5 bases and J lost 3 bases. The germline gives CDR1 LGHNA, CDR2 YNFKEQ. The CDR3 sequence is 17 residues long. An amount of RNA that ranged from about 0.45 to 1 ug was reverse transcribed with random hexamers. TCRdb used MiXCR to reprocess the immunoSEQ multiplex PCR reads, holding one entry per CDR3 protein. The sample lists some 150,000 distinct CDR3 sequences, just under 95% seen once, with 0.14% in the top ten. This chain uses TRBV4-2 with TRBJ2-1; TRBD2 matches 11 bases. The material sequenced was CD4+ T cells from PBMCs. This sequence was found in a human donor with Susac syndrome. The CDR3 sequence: CASSYTRTSGFYNEQFF. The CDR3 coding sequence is TGTGCCAGCAGCTACACCCGGACTAGCGGGTTCTACAATGAGCAGTTCTTC.